Presented here are 12 T cell receptor beta chains from one specimen sequenced in a study of T cells in Graves' hyperthyroidism and ophthalmopathy. RNA transcripts yielded amplified TCR beta CDR3 regions. RT-PCR in the first round (using the HTBI primer set) targeted the TCR CDR3. In TCRdb, the multiplex PCR reads were re-called with MiXCR into one record per CDR3 protein. Here the sample spans about 300,000 distinct CDR3 sequences, roughly 15% being singletons. Source material: blood. Receptors were obtained from a man younger than 40 with Graves' hyperthyroidism.

This clonotype was counted between two and nine times. In DNA form, the CDR3 reads TGTGCCAGTAGTACCGGCAGGGGCAGGGCCGCTTTCTTT. As protein: CASSTGRGRAAFF. V usage is TRBV19 and J usage is TRBJ1-1, with D possibly being TRBD1 (6 bases). Trimming pared 4 bases from V and 11 bases from J, leaving 17 bases between. Germline CDR1 and CDR2: LNHDA and SQIVND (reference sequence). The CDR3 has 13 amino acids.

There are many counts of this clonotype. The rearrangement joins TRBV10-3 to TRBJ2-5, with D hard to call. V gave up 10 bases and J gave up 3 bases, with 15 bases separating them. Germline V lookup: CDR1 ENHRY, CDR2 SYGVKD. This CDR3 spans 13 amino acids. The CDR3 DNA sequence: TGTGCCAGCTATGAACCTGACGAAGAGACCCAGTACTTC. Translation gives CASYEPDEETQYF.

The table lists this clonotype with a few counts. Being one base from a much bigger clone, this may be a read error. The chain couples TRBV6-2 or TRBV6-3 to TRBJ1-1, with 8 bases matching TRBD1. This CDR3 spans 14 amino acids. Germline V CDR1 and CDR2: MNHEY, SVGEGT. The CDR3 DNA is TGTGCCAGCAGTACCAGGACAGGGCGCACTGAAGCTTCCTTT. It translates to CASSTRTGRTEASF.

This clonotype showed up many times. The chain carries TRBV27 and TRBJ1-1; 9 bases map to TRBD1. This CDR3 has 14 residues. The V and J ends lost 6 bases and 1 base, in that order; junction bases with no gene match: 3. The germline CDR1 and CDR2 sequences are MNHEY and SMNVEV (reference sequence). The CDR3 spells CASRRDRANTEAFF. The CDR3 DNA is TGTGCCAGCAGGCGGGACAGGGCGAACACTGAAGCTTTCTTT.

This clonotype has more than one count but fewer than ten. The V and J genes are TRBV20-1 and TRBJ2-1; 8 nucleotides align to TRBD2. This CDR3 is 15 amino acids long. Trimming took 5 bases from V and 5 from J; bases not matched to a gene: 11. CDR1 and CDR2 (germline): DFQATT, SNEGSKA (reference sequence). CDR3: CSAPLSGRRNNEQFF. CDR3 nucleotides: TGCAGTGCTCCCTTGAGCGGGAGAAGGAACAATGAGCAGTTCTTC.

This clonotype was detected many times. J is TRBJ2-3 and V is TRBV12-3 or TRBV12-4; D ambiguous. V lost 6 bases to trimming and J lost 4 bases, with 8 bases between them. CDR3 length equals 12 residues. The CDR3 coding sequence is TGTGCCAGCAGCGTAGGGTCAGATACGCAGTATTTT. It encodes CASSVGSDTQYF.

This clonotype was picked up many times. The CDR3 here is CASWERKTDTQYF. The CDR3 DNA reads TGTGCCAGCTGGGAGCGGAAAACAGATACGCAGTATTTT. The gene calls are TRBV28 and TRBJ2-3; D may be TRBD2 (5 bases). The CDR3 loop spans 13 amino acids. V gave up 8 bases and J gave up 3 bases, with 12 bases separating them. The germline V gene has CDR1 MDHEN and CDR2 SYDVKM.

The chain combines TRBV18 with TRBJ2-1; TRBD2 agrees at 13 bases. The CDR3 has 15 amino acids. After removal of 4 bases from V and 9 bases from J, the junction contained 6 bases not matched to a gene. CDR1 and CDR2 (germline): KGHSH, LQKENI. The CDR3 protein is CASSLGLAGAGEQFF. In nucleotides, the CDR3 is TGTGCCAGCTCACTCGGACTAGCGGGAGCTGGTGAGCAGTTCTTC.

This clonotype was counted at least ten times. The chain carries TRBV7-8 and TRBJ1-6; no definite D call. Trimming removed 1 base at V and 1 base at J, with 14 bases between. This CDR3 is built from 18 residues. Germline loops: CDR1 SGHVS, CDR2 FQNEAQ. CDR3: CASSLVVLRQSYNSPLHF. In DNA, the CDR3 is TGTGCCAGCAGCTTAGTAGTCCTTCGGCAGTCCTATAATTCACCCCTCCACTTT. The full variable domain, rest sourced from reference TRBV7-8 and TRBJ1-6, is GAGVSQSPRYKVAKRGQDVALRCDPISGHVSLFWYQQALGQGPEFLTYFQNEAQLDKSGLPSDRFFAERPEGSVSTLKIQRTQQEDSAVYLCASSLVVLRQSYNSPLHFGNGTRLTVT.

In its sample, this clonotype was seen once. The chain recombines TRBV2 with TRBJ2-7, with 10 bases that match TRBD1. V was pared by 8 bases and J by 4 bases, with 8 bases of the junction left unmatched. The CDR3 is 14 residues long. CDR1 and CDR2 from the germline V gene are SNHLY and FYNNEI. CDR3 DNA sequence: TGTGCCAGCGCCCCGGGACAGGGGCGGTACGAGCAGTACTTC. Amino acid sequence: CASAPGQGRYEQYF.

This clonotype was recorded many times. In nucleotides, the CDR3 is TGCAGCGTTGAGCTTAGCGGGAACCAAGAGACCCAGTACTTC. Protein sequence: CSVELSGNQETQYF. The rearrangement links TRBV29-1 to TRBJ2-5, with TRBD2 matching 8 bases. In germline, CDR1 is SQVTM, CDR2 ANQGSEA. The CDR3 consists of 14 residues. J was trimmed by 0 bases and V by 3 bases; bases with no gene match: 3.

Ten or more counts support this clonotype. The chain joins TRBV18 to TRBJ2-1; D uncertain. The CDR3 length is 12 residues. Germline lookup yields CDR1 KGHSH and CDR2 LQKENI. Trimming took 1 base from V and 7 from J, leaving 5 bases between them. The CDR3 reads CASSPLRNEQFF. In DNA form, the CDR3 reads TGTGCCAGCTCACCACTTCGGAATGAGCAGTTCTTC. The whole variable domain, remainder taken from reference TRBV18 and TRBJ2-1, is NAGVMQNPRHLVRRRGQEARLRCSPMKGHSHVYWYRQLPEEGLKFMVYLQKENIIDESGMPKERFSAEFPKEGPSILRIQQVVRGDSAAYFCASSPLRNEQFFGPGTRLTVL.